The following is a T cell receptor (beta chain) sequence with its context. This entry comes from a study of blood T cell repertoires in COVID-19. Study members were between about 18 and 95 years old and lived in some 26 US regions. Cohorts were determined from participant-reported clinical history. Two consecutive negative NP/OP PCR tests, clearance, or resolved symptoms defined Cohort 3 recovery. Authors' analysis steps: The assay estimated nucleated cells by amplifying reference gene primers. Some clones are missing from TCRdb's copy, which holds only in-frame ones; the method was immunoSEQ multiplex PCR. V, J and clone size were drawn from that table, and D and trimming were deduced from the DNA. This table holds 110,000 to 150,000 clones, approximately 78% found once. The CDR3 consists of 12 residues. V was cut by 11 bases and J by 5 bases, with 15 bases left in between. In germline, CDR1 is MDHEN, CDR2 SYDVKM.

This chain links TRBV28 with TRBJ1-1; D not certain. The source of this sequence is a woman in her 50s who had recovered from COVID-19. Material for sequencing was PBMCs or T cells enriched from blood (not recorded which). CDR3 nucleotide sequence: TGTGCCGTAAGTCCGAGGTGGACTGAAGCTTTCTTT. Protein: CAVSPRWTEAFF. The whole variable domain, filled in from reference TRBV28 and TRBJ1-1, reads DVKVTQSSRYLVKRTGEKVFLECVQDMDHENMFWYRQDPGLGLRLIYFSYDVKMKEKGDIPEGYSVSREKKERFSLILESASTNQTSMYLCAVSPRWTEAFFGQGTRLTVV.